Below, 22 T cell receptor beta chains from the same sample are listed, as sequenced in a study of monozygotic twins with cystic fibrosis. Assay: immunoSEQ multiplex PCR; the TCRdb copy retains only in-frame clones and omits some. This table has about 29,000 clones, approximately 80% appearing once. The sample consisted of blood. These receptors were obtained from a girl aged 2-9 years with cystic fibrosis.

The chain combines TRBV10-3 with TRBJ2-5; 14 bases are a match to TRBD2. Germline assignment: CDR1 ENHRY and CDR2 SYGVKD. The CDR3 loop spans 18 amino acids. J lost 3 bases, V lost 5 bases, and 11 bases had no gene match. The chain's CDR3 is CAISMYGTSGSGKETQYF. CDR3 coding DNA: TGTGCCATCAGTATGTACGGGACTAGCGGGAGTGGGAAAGAGACCCAGTACTTC.

The genes are TRBV19 and TRBJ1-2; D gene uncertain. CDR1 LNHDA and CDR2 SQIVND come from the germline V gene (reference sequence). The CDR3 extends over 15 amino acids. Between the trimmed V and J ends, which lost 1 base and 4 bases, there was a span of 13 bases. The CDR3 here is CASSIAGGRFYGYTF. CDR3 DNA: TGTGCCAGTAGTATAGCGGGCGGACGATTCTATGGCTACACCTTC.

The rearrangement joins TRBV11-2 to TRBJ1-5; a possible D gene is TRBD1 (5 bases). Looked up from germline, CDR1 is SGHAT and CDR2 is FQNNGV. Trimming removed 5 bases from V and 3 bases from J, with 14 bases in between. This CDR3 contains 15 residues. Here the CDR3 reads CASSKAGAPNQPQHF. DNA for the CDR3: TGTGCCAGCAGCAAAGCTGGGGCCCCCAATCAGCCCCAGCATTTT. Drawing the rest from reference TRBV11-2 and TRBJ1-5, the complete variable domain is EAGVAQSPRYKIIEKRQSVAFWCNPISGHATLYWYQQILGQGPKLLIQFQNNGVVDDSQLPKDRFSAERLKGVDSTLKIQPAKLEDSAVYLCASSKAGAPNQPQHFGDGTRLSIL.

This clone was detected only a few times. The rearrangement links TRBV27 to TRBJ1-1, with D possibly matching TRBD1 (5 bases). CDR1 and CDR2 from the germline V gene are MNHEY and SMNVEV (reference sequence). Between the trimmed V and J ends, which lost 4 bases and 7 bases, there was a span of 16 bases. The CDR3 is 14 residues long. The CDR3, as DNA: TGTGCCAGCAGTTCCACCGGGACGACGAATGAAGCTTTCTTT. It yields the protein CASSSTGTTNEAFF.

The CDR3 DNA follows: TGTGCCAGCAGTTACTCGACACCGGTTAACTATGGCTACACCTTC. Translating gives CASSYSTPVNYGYTF. The chain couples TRBV6-5 to TRBJ1-2; D not resolved. The CDR3 extends over 15 amino acids. Between the trimmed V and J ends, which lost 0 bases and 1 base, there was a span of 9 bases. Per germline, CDR1 MNHEY and CDR2 SVGAGI.

CDR3 in DNA: TGTGCCAGCAGTTTTGGCGTTTACGGTCAGCCCCAGCATTTT. This encodes CASSFGVYGQPQHF. The chain combines TRBV28 with TRBJ1-5, with D unclear. Germline V lookup: CDR1 MDHEN, CDR2 SYDVKM. V was pared by 3 bases and J by 6 bases, with 12 bases between. This CDR3 has 14 residues.

The chain links TRBV19 to TRBJ1-1; the match to TRBD1 covers 7 bases. The CDR3 contains 13 residues. Germline loops: CDR1 LNHDA, CDR2 SQIVND (reference sequence). With 9 bases clipped from V and 5 bases from J, the junction kept 9 bases outside the gene matches. CDR3 nucleotides: TGTGCCAGCGCCAGGGGGTCGGGGACTGAAGCTTTCTTT. The encoded protein is CASARGSGTEAFF. Variable domain in full (rest from reference TRBV19 and TRBJ1-1): DGGITQSPKYLFRKEGQNVTLSCEQNLNHDAMYWYRQDPGQGLRLIYYSQIVNDFQKGDIAEGYSVSREKKESFPLTVTSAQKNPTAFYLCASARGSGTEAFFGQGTRLTVV.

The J gene is TRBJ1-2, the V gene TRBV6-5; 10 bases line up with TRBD1. Germline trimming cut 3 bases from V and 8 bases from J; bases unmatched to any gene: 3. Germline V gene data show CDR1 as MNHEY and CDR2 as SVGAGI. The CDR3 sequence is 13 residues long. CDR3 bases: TGTGCCAGCAGTTATCGGACAGGGGGGGGCTACACCTTC. Translation gives CASSYRTGGGYTF.

V is TRBV18 and J is TRBJ2-7; TRBD1 aligns across 9 bases. CDR1 and CDR2 from the germline V gene are KGHSH and LQKENI. The CDR3 runs to 14 residues. J was trimmed by 5 bases and V by 3 bases; bases with no gene match: 5. The CDR3 protein is CASSPGQGPNEQYF. The CDR3 DNA reads as TGTGCCAGCTCACCGGGACAGGGCCCCAACGAGCAGTACTTC.

This rearrangement joins TRBV18 to TRBJ2-3; 10 positions match TRBD2. The V and J ends lost 1 base and 6 bases, in that order; junction bases with no gene match: 7. Germline values: CDR1 KGHSH, CDR2 LQKENI. The CDR3 runs 16 residues. The CDR3 DNA is TGTGCCAGCTCACCACTAGCGGGAGGCGAGGGGGATACGCAGTATTTT. Its translation is CASSPLAGGEGDTQYF. Together with reference TRBV18 and TRBJ2-3, the CDR3 gives the full variable domain: NAGVMQNPRHLVRRRGQEARLRCSPMKGHSHVYWYRQLPEEGLKFMVYLQKENIIDESGMPKERFSAEFPKEGPSILRIQQVVRGDSAAYFCASSPLAGGEGDTQYFGPGTRLTVL.

This chain's CDR3 is CASSQEAGRSGNTIYF. CDR3 nucleotide sequence: TGCGCCAGCAGCCAAGAGGCAGGGAGGTCCGGAAACACCATATATTTT. The chain employs TRBV4-1 and TRBJ1-3; perhaps TRBD1 as D (5 bases). Germline lookup yields CDR1 MGHRA and CDR2 YSYEKL. This CDR3 has 16 residues. V was cut by 0 bases and J by 4 bases, with 13 bases left in between.

The CDR3 DNA reads TGTGCCAGCAGTGTATACGAGCAGTACTTC. Translating gives CASSVYEQYF. This rearrangement joins TRBV6-1 to TRBJ2-7, with no clear D. The germline V gene encodes CDR1 MNHNS and CDR2 SASEGT. V lost 4 bases and J 4 bases, leaving 2 bases between the germline ends. This CDR3 has 10 amino acids.

This clone appeared once. The V and J genes are TRBV30 and TRBJ1-2; perhaps TRBD1 as D (5 bases). The V gene's germline CDR1 is GTSNPN and CDR2 SVGIG (reference sequence). Trimming took 2 bases from V and 8 from J, leaving 12 bases between them. There are 12 residues in the CDR3. The CDR3 bases are TGTGCCTGGAGTCCGAATGGGGCAGGCTACACCTTC. Protein: CAWSPNGAGYTF. Full variable domain (remainder filled in from reference TRBV30 and TRBJ1-2): SQTIHQWPATLVQPVGSPLSLECTVEGTSNPNLYWYRQAAGRGLQLLFYSVGIGQISSEVPQNLSASRPQDRQFILSSKKLLLSDSGFYLCAWSPNGAGYTFGSGTRLTVV.

The rearrangement joins TRBV4-2 to TRBJ1-2; no definite D call. CDR3 length: 16 residues. The V gene lost 4 bases and the J gene lost 7 bases, with 22 bases spanning the gap. The V gene's germline CDR1 is LGHNA and CDR2 YNFKEQ. This CDR3 reads CASSPPPSVGIPGYTF. CDR3 nucleotide sequence: TGTGCCAGCAGCCCCCCGCCGAGCGTAGGGATACCTGGCTACACCTTC.

This clone has only one observation. The chain employs TRBV10-3 and TRBJ2-7; 9 bases line up with TRBD1. Germline V gene data show CDR1 as ENHRY and CDR2 as SYGVKD. CDR3 size: 15 residues. The V and J ends lost 4 bases and 2 bases, in that order; junction bases with no gene match: 6. DNA of the CDR3: TGTGCCATCAGTGGACAGGGGGGGGTGACCTACGAGCAGTACTTC. This sequence encodes CAISGQGGVTYEQYF.

The chain uses TRBV5-4 and TRBJ2-5; no definite D call. This CDR3 region has 11 residues. Trimming pared 0 bases from V and 3 bases from J, leaving 0 bases between. CDR1 is SGHNT and CDR2 is YYREEE in the germline V gene (reference sequence). For the CDR3, the DNA is TGTGCCAGCAGCTTGGAAGAGACCCAGTACTTC. Its translation: CASSLEETQYF.

This clone was observed a few times. V and J are TRBV7-6 and TRBJ2-1; tentatively, D is TRBD1 (6 bases). The ends were cut back, 2 bases at V and 4 bases at J, with 12 bases in the middle. The CDR3 sequence is 15 residues long. CDR1 and CDR2 (germline): SGHVS, FNYEAQ. The CDR3 nucleotides read TGTGCCAGCAGCTTATACCAGGGGCTATACAATGAGCAGTTCTTC. Its translation is CASSLYQGLYNEQFF. Filled out from reference TRBV7-6 and TRBJ2-1, the complete variable domain reads GAGVSQSPRYKVTKRGQDVALRCDPISGHVSLYWYRQALGQGPEFLTYFNYEAQQDKSGLPNDRFSAERPEGSISTLTIQRTEQRDSAMYRCASSLYQGLYNEQFFGPGTRLTVL.

The genes are TRBV18 and TRBJ1-5; possible D gene TRBD1, 6 bases. Looked up from germline, CDR1 is KGHSH and CDR2 is LQKENI. This CDR3 spans 15 amino acids. Between the trimmed V and J ends, which lost 3 bases and 7 bases, there was a span of 16 bases. CDR3 DNA: TGTGCCAGCTCACCCAACGGCCAGGGGCAGCAGCCCCAGCATTTT. This gives the protein CASSPNGQGQQPQHF.

The chain recombines TRBV9 with TRBJ1-1; no reliable D call. Trimming took 2 bases from V and 1 from J, leaving 6 bases between them. CDR1 is SGDLS, CDR2 YYNGEE, per germline. The CDR3 consists of 13 residues. The CDR3 DNA sequence: TGTGCCAGCAGCGTTGGTCCGAACACTGAAGCTTTCTTT. Protein product: CASSVGPNTEAFF.

Only a few counts were recorded for this clone. J is TRBJ1-2 and V is TRBV7-6, with TRBD1 matching over 7 bases. The V gene end was trimmed by 6 bases and the J gene end by 1 base; junction bases not matched to a gene: 11. This CDR3 region has 16 residues. CDR1 is SGHVS, CDR2 FNYEAQ, per germline. The CDR3 DNA reads as TGTGCCAGCAGGCCCTATCCGGGACAGAATAACTATGGCTACACCTTC. Residues: CASRPYPGQNNYGYTF.

The chain joins TRBV4-1 to TRBJ2-1; 8 bases line up with TRBD2. The CDR3 has 16 residues. J was trimmed by 7 bases and V by 1 base; bases with no gene match: 9. Germline assignment: CDR1 MGHRA and CDR2 YSYEKL. CDR3 DNA: TGCGCCAGCAGCCAAGGGTCGGGACTAGTATTGAATGAGCAGTTCTTC. Its protein is CASSQGSGLVLNEQFF.

The rearrangement links TRBV9 to TRBJ2-1, with D maybe TRBD2 (5 bases). Between the trimmed V and J ends, which lost 2 bases and 7 bases, there was a span of 10 bases. The CDR3 contains 13 residues. Germline CDR1 SGDLS, CDR2 YYNGEE. The CDR3 region is CASSVERGNEQFF. In DNA form, the CDR3 reads TGTGCCAGCAGCGTGGAAAGAGGGAATGAGCAGTTCTTC.